The 4 T cell receptor beta chains listed next were all sequenced from one sample in a study of tumor-infiltrating lymphocytes in oesophageal squamous cell carcinoma. TCRdb fed the PCR reads into MiXCR, producing one record per CDR3 protein. The table lists 9,500 to 15,000 distinct CDR3 sequences, around 50% of them singletons. The sequencing sample was made of esophageal tumor tissue. The source of these receptors is a female donor with esophageal squamous cell carcinoma.

The genes are TRBV7-2 and TRBJ2-5, with 13 bases aligning to TRBD2. V shed 5 bases, J shed 12 bases, and the junction held 12 bases outside the gene matches. CDR3 length equals 15 residues. Germline CDR1 reads SGHTA; CDR2 reads FQGNSA. CDR3 nucleotides: TGTGCCAGCAGCCCAACTAGCGGGAGGGCCGACCAGGAGTACTTC. It is translated as CASSPTSGRADQEYF. Looking up the rest from reference TRBV7-2 and TRBJ2-5 gives the full variable domain: GAGVSQSPSNKVTEKGKDVELRCDPISGHTALYWYRQSLGQGLEFLIYFQGNSAPDKSGLPSDRFSAERTGGSVSTLTIQRTQQEDSAVYLCASSPTSGRADQEYFGPGTRLLVL.

This clonotype was seen a few times. This sequence joins TRBV12-3 or TRBV12-4 and TRBJ2-6; no clear D gene. The CDR3 has 16 residues. V was pared by 5 bases and J by 0 bases, with 11 bases between. The chain's CDR3 is CASSDKESSGANVLTF. As DNA, the CDR3 is TGTGCCAGCAGTGACAAGGAGTCCTCTGGGGCCAACGTCCTGACTTTC.

This clonotype has a count of ten or more. This sequence joins TRBV6-6 and TRBJ2-2, with D perhaps TRBD2 (5 bases). V lost 2 bases and J lost 5, with 12 bases in between. Germline V gene data show CDR1 as MNHNY and CDR2 as SVGAGI (reference sequence). The CDR3 totals 15 residues. The CDR3: CASSYEGVDTGELFF. The CDR3 bases are TGTGCCAGCAGTTACGAGGGAGTGGATACCGGGGAGCTGTTTTTT.

This clonotype was seen once. V and J are TRBV7-2 and TRBJ1-4; D not resolved. Trimming left V 2 bases short and J 5 bases short, with 12 bases between. CDR1 is SGHTA and CDR2 is FQGNSA in the germline V gene. This CDR3 has 15 residues. The CDR3 sequence: CASSLSWTANEKLFF. The CDR3 region has the DNA TGTGCCAGCAGCTTAAGTTGGACTGCCAATGAAAAACTGTTTTTT.